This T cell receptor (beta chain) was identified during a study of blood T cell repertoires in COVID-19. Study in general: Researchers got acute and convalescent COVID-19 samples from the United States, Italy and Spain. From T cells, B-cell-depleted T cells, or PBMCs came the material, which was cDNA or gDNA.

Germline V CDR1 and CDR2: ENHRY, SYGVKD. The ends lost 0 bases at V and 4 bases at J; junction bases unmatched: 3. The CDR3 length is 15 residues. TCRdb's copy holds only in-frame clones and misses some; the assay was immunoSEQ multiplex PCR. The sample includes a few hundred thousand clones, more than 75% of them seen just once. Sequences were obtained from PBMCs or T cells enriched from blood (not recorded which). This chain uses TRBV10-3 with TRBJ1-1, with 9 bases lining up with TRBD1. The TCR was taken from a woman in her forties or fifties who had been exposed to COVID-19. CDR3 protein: CAISESGTGSTEAFF. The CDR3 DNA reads TGTGCCATCAGTGAGTCGGGGACAGGGAGCACTGAAGCTTTCTTT.